Presented here are 19 T cell receptor beta chains from one specimen sequenced in a study of response to subunit inactivated influenza vaccine. TCRdb redid the calling of the RT-PCR reads with MiXCR, one entry per CDR3 protein. The sample includes about 190,000 distinct CDR3 sequences, roughly an eighth of them seen just once. The specimen comprised CD8+ T cells sorted from PBMCs, sampled less than 6 days after vaccination. These receptors originate from a man aged 45-65 years who received an inactivated influenza vaccine.

The rearrangement uses TRBV3-1 and TRBJ2-1, with 10 bases fitting TRBD1. This CDR3 is built from 17 residues. Unmatched junction bases numbered 21, after V lost 11 bases and J lost 8 bases. The germline V gene encodes CDR1 LGHDT and CDR2 YNNKEL (reference sequence). The CDR3 reads CAFSATGGARVRDEQFF. In DNA form, the CDR3 reads TGTGCCTTCAGCGCGACAGGGGGCGCTAGGGTTAGGGATGAGCAGTTCTTC.

In this sample, this clonotype turned up a few times. The chain employs TRBV4-1 and TRBJ1-2; D ambiguous. Trimming left V 1 base short and J 1 base short, with 7 bases between. CDR3 length: 14 amino acids. Germline values: CDR1 MGHRA, CDR2 YSYEKL. CDR3 DNA: TGCGCCAGCAGCCAAGGCCAGATTAACTATGGCTACACCTTC. Translation: CASSQGQINYGYTF.

This clonotype showed up just a few times. J is TRBJ2-2 and V is TRBV24-1; perhaps TRBD2 as D (5 bases). CDR1 and CDR2 (germline): KGHDR, SFDVKD. This CDR3 is 14 amino acids long. The V end was cut by 0 bases, the J end by 6 bases, with 7 bases between. CDR3 loop: CATSDLNGAGELFF. Here the CDR3 DNA reads TGTGCCACCAGTGATTTGAACGGGGCCGGGGAGCTGTTTTTT.

This chain uses TRBV14 with TRBJ2-5; 8 bases are a match to TRBD2. The V and J ends lost 0 bases and 5 bases, in that order; junction bases with no gene match: 11. The germline gives CDR1 SGHDN, CDR2 FVKESK. The CDR3 spans 17 residues. CDR3 sequence reads: CASSQDPPGGRWETQYF. The CDR3 nucleotides are TGTGCCAGCAGCCAAGATCCACCGGGGGGGCGTTGGGAGACCCAGTACTTC.

This clonotype appeared many times. This chain joins TRBV5-1 and TRBJ2-7; D ambiguous. Germline CDR1 is SGHRS and CDR2 is YFSETQ. The CDR3 totals 14 residues. The V and J ends lost 1 base and 0 bases respectively, with 8 bases between them. This CDR3 reads CASSLSAVSYEQYF. The CDR3 DNA is TGCGCCAGCAGCTTGTCAGCAGTCTCCTACGAGCAGTACTTC.

This clonotype was seen more than once but under ten times. V and J are TRBV21-1 and TRBJ1-5. TRBV21-1 is labeled a pseudogene. The CDR3 totals 16 residues. Here the CDR3 DNA reads TGTGCCAGCAGCAAAGCGCGGAGGCTTTGGAATCAGCCCCAGCATTTT. Its protein product is CASSKARRLWNQPQHF.

In this sample, this clonotype turned up a few times. The CDR3 sequence: CASSALAGGPSETQYF. The CDR3 DNA reads as TGTGCCAGCAGCGCCCTAGCGGGAGGGCCTTCAGAGACCCAGTACTTC. The chain links TRBV9 to TRBJ2-5, with 12 bases matching TRBD2. Germline trimming cut 3 bases from V and 4 bases from J; bases unmatched to any gene: 7. The CDR3 runs 16 residues. Germline V gives CDR1 SGDLS, CDR2 YYNGEE.

The chain uses TRBV10-3 and TRBJ1-2; perhaps TRBD1 as D (5 bases). Germline V lookup: CDR1 ENHRY, CDR2 SYGVKD. Trimming cost V 6 bases and J 2 bases, with 19 bases left between them. This CDR3 comprises 16 residues. The CDR3 reads CAISNPGVKGNYGYTF. Here the CDR3 DNA reads TGTGCCATCAGCAATCCGGGGGTGAAGGGGAACTATGGCTACACCTTC.

This clonotype occurred a few times. The chain is built from TRBV7-9 and TRBJ2-1; the match to TRBD2 covers 9 bases. Germline V gives CDR1 SEHNR, CDR2 FQNEAQ (reference sequence). V gave up 4 bases and J gave up 10 bases; unmatched junction bases: 2. This CDR3 has 12 amino acids. Here the CDR3 DNA reads TGTGCCAGCAGCTGGGGACTAGCAGAGCAGTTCTTC. Translation: CASSWGLAEQFF.

This clonotype turned up a few times. The J gene is TRBJ1-1, the V gene TRBV30; D is ambiguous. Trimming removed 2 bases from V and 6 bases from J, with 10 bases in between. The germline V gene has CDR1 GTSNPN and CDR2 SVGIG (reference sequence). CDR3 length: 12 amino acids. The CDR3 coding sequence is TGTGCCTGGAGTTTGGGTGGGGCTGAAGCTTTCTTT. Translation: CAWSLGGAEAFF.

The chain couples TRBV6-1 to TRBJ2-2, with D unresolved. This CDR3 contains 14 residues. The V end was cut by 0 bases, the J end by 6 bases, with 8 bases between. The V gene's germline CDR1 is MNHNS and CDR2 SASEGT. Written as DNA, the CDR3 is TGTGCCAGCAGTGAAGCTTACGGTTCCGGGGAGCTGTTTTTT. It encodes CASSEAYGSGELFF.

The V call is TRBV6-1, the J call TRBJ2-1; a weak D match, TRBD2 (6 bases). The CDR3 length is 14 residues. Germline-derived CDR1 and CDR2 are MNHNS and SASEGT. V was shortened by 6 bases and J by 9 bases, with 18 bases between the two germline ends. The CDR3, as DNA: TGTGCCAGCAGCCTACTAGCACCCCAGGGTGAGCAGTTCTTC. As protein: CASSLLAPQGEQFF.

In this sample, this clonotype turned up a few times. The CDR3 sequence is CASSDEAIPYEQYF. The CDR3 nucleotides are TGTGCCAGCAGTGATGAGGCTATTCCCTACGAGCAGTACTTC. The V gene is TRBV2, the J gene TRBJ2-7, with no clear D. This CDR3 is 14 amino acids long. V lost 3 bases and J 2 bases, leaving 11 bases between the germline ends. Germline V gives CDR1 SNHLY, CDR2 FYNNEI.

This chain uses TRBV7-2 with TRBJ2-3; D remains unclear. The CDR3 sequence is 14 residues long. Germline values: CDR1 SGHTA, CDR2 FQGNSA. V was trimmed by 2 bases and J by 4 bases, leaving 10 bases between them. CDR3 bases: TGTGCCAGCAGCTTACCATCCCAGGCAGATACGCAGTATTTT. Protein product: CASSLPSQADTQYF.

This clonotype was counted a few times. This chain links TRBV10-3 with TRBJ2-5, with 9 nucleotides matching TRBD2. V trimming: 3 bases; J trimming: 4 bases; junction bases outside the gene matches: 6. CDR1 and CDR2 from the germline V gene are ENHRY and SYGVKD. The CDR3 consists of 15 residues. CDR3 nucleotides: TGTGCCATCAGTGACTCAGCGGGGGGTGGAGAGACCCAGTACTTC. This gives the protein CAISDSAGGGETQYF.

The chain employs TRBV9 and TRBJ2-1; 9 positions agree with TRBD1. The CDR3 is 17 residues long. Germline V CDR1 and CDR2: SGDLS, YYNGEE. With 0 bases clipped from V and 9 bases from J, the junction kept 13 bases outside the gene matches. This CDR3 reads CASSVGGWTGEGGEQFF. For the CDR3, the DNA is TGTGCCAGCAGCGTAGGGGGATGGACAGGGGAAGGTGGTGAGCAGTTCTTC.

The gene calls are TRBV2 and TRBJ2-3; the D gene is possibly TRBD1 (6 bases). Germline CDR1 reads SNHLY; CDR2 reads FYNNEI. V lost 10 bases, J lost 0 bases, and 17 bases lay in between. The CDR3 runs to 15 residues. CDR3 protein: CANHPKDRSTDTQYF. CDR3 in DNA: TGTGCCAACCACCCGAAGGACAGAAGCACAGATACGCAGTATTTT.

This clonotype was counted between two and nine times. The chain couples TRBV29-1 to TRBJ2-1; 13 bases are a match to TRBD2. CDR1 and CDR2 from the germline V gene are SQVTM and ANQGSEA. The CDR3 runs 14 residues. The trim removed 4 bases at V and 7 bases at J, leaving 4 bases unmatched. CDR3 loop: CSVGGLAGVNEQFF. The CDR3 nucleotides read TGCAGCGTTGGCGGACTAGCGGGAGTAAATGAGCAGTTCTTC.

V and J are TRBV4-3 and TRBJ2-7; 8 nucleotides align to TRBD1. The germline gives CDR1 LGHNA, CDR2 YSLEER. The ends lost 5 bases at V and 2 bases at J; junction bases unmatched: 5. The CDR3 is 14 residues long. This chain's CDR3 is CASSSRQGPYEQYF. In nucleotides, the CDR3 is TGCGCCAGCAGCTCTCGACAGGGGCCCTACGAGCAGTACTTC.